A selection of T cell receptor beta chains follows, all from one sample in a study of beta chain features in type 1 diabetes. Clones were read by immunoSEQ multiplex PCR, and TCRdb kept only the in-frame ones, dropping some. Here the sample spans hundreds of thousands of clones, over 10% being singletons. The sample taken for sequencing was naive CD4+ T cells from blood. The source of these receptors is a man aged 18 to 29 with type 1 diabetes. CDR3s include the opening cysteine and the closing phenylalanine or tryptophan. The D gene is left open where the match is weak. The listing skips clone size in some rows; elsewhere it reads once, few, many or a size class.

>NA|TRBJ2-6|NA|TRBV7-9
TGTGCCAGCAGCTTCCCCCGGGGTGGGGTCTCCTCTGGGGCCAACGTCCTGACTTTC
CASSFPRGGVSSGANVLTF
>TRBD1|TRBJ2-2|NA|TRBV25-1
TGTGCCAGCACGCCGGGACAGGTGAACACCGGGGAGCTGTTTTTT
CASTPGQVNTGELFF
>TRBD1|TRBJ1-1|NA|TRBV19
TGTGCCAGTAGTCTCGACAGGGCCACTGAAGCTTTCTTT
CASSLDRATEAFF
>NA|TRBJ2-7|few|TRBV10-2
TGCGCCAGCAGCCACTATGTGGCCGAGCAGTACTTC
CASSHYVAEQYF
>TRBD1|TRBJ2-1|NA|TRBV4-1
TGCGCCAGCAGCCAAGGGGACAGGGGCAACAATGAGCAGTTCTTC
CASSQGDRGNNEQFF
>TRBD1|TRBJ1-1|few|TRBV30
TGTGCCTGGAGTAGACAGGGGACAGGTGAAGCTTTCTTT
CAWSRQGTGEAFF
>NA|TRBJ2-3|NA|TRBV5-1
TGCGCCAGCAGCTTGGCCAGGGATGGTGATACGCAGTATTTT
CASSLARDGDTQYF
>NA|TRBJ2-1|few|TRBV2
TGTGCCAGCAGATCATACAATGAGCAGTTCTTC
CASRSYNEQFF
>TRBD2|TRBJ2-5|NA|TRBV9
TGTGCCAGCAGCTCCGGGACTAGCCTTGAGACCCAGTACTTC
CASSSGTSLETQYF
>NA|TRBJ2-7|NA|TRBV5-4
TGTGCCAGCAGCTTGAAAGGGGAAACCTACGAGCAGTACTTC
CASSLKGETYEQYF
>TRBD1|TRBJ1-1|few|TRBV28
TGTGCCAGCAGTCCGGGACAGGGGGCGCGCACTGAAGCTTTCTTT
CASSPGQGARTEAFF
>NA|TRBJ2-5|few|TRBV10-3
TGTGCCATCAGCGCCCCGGGATGGCAAGAGACCCAGTACTTC
CAISAPGWQETQYF
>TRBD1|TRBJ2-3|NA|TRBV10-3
TGTGCCATCAGTTCCGGGACAGGAGGCACAGATACGCAGTATTTT
CAISSGTGGTDTQYF
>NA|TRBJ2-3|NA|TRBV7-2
TGTGCCAGCAGCTTAAAGACTTTCACAGATACGCAGTATTTT
CASSLKTFTDTQYF
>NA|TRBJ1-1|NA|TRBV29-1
TGCAGCGTTGCGTCGGGCTCAAACACTGAAGCTTTCTTT
CSVASGSNTEAFF
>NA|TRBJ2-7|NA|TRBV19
TGTGCCAGTACTGGGACATCACCCTACGAGCAGTACTTC
CASTGTSPYEQYF
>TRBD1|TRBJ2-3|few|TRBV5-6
TGTGCCAGCAGCTTGTCCAGGGGGACCACAGATACGCAGTATTTT
CASSLSRGTTDTQYF
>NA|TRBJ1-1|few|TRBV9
TGTGCCAGCAGCGTAGAGGGTGGGGTGTTGGACACTGAAGCTTTCTTT
CASSVEGGVLDTEAFF
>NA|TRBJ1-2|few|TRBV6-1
TGTGCCAGCAGTGAAGCGAGCCCTTCTAACTATGGCTACACCTTC
CASSEASPSNYGYTF
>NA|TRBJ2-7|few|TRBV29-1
TGCAGCGTTGCCGAAGGTTCGGACGAGCAGTACTTC
CSVAEGSDEQYF
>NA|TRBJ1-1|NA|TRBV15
TGTGCCACCAGCTTCGGACATCTTATTGAAGCTTTCTTT
CATSFGHLIEAFF
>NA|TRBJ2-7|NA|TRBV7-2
TGTGCCAGCAGCCCTCCCGGCCACGAGCAGTACTTC
CASSPPGHEQYF
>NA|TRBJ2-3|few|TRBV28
TGTGCCAGCAGTTTTGCGGGGGCCGGCACAGATACGCAGTATTTT
CASSFAGAGTDTQYF
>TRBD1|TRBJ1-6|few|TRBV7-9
TGTGCCAGCAGCTTACAGGGGGACTCACCCCTCCACTTT
CASSLQGDSPLHF
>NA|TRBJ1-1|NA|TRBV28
TGTGCCAGCAGCCCTCAAGACACTGAAGCTTTCTTT
CASSPQDTEAFF
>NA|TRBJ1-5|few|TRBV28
TGTGCCAGCAGTTTATGGGCCGTCAGCAATCAGCCCCAGCATTTT
CASSLWAVSNQPQHF
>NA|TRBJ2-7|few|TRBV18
TGTGCCAGCTCCCCCGGCGGGGCCCAGGGTGAGCAGTACTTC
CASSPGGAQGEQYF
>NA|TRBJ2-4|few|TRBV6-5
TGTGCCAGCAGTTACTCGAGGGAACAGGGATGGGACATTCAGTACTTC
CASSYSREQGWDIQYF
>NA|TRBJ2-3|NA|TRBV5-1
TGCGCCAGCAGCCCGAGTGGAACAACAGATACGCAGTATTTT
CASSPSGTTDTQYF
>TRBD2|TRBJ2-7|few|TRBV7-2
TGTGCCAGCAGTCTACTAGCGGTCCACGAGCAGTACTTC
CASSLLAVHEQYF
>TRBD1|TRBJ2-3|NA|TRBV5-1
TGCGCCAGCAGCCGGGACAGCCCTAGCACAGATACGCAGTATTTT
CASSRDSPSTDTQYF
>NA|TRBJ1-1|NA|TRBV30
TGTGCCTCCGGAGAGGGGGTGAGCACTGAAGCTTTCTTT
CASGEGVSTEAFF
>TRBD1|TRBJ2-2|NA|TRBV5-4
TGTGCCAGCAGCTTGGGGGACAGGGAGGCCGGGGAGCTGTTTTTT
CASSLGDREAGELFF
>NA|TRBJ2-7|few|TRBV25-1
TGTGCCAGCAGTGAATTACGGGGGGGACAGGGTCGCAACGAGCAGTACTTC
CASSELRGGQGRNEQYF
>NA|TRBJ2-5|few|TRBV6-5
TGTGCCAGCAGTTATCTACAGGGCCGAGAGACCCAGTACTTC
CASSYLQGRETQYF
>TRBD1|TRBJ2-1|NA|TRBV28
TGTGCCAGCAACCTCCCCCGGGCAGGGACAGGGGCAAACAATGAGCAGTTCTTC
CASNLPRAGTGANNEQFF
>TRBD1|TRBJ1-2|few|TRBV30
TGTGCCTGGAGGAAACAGGGGAACTATGGCTACACCTTC
CAWRKQGNYGYTF
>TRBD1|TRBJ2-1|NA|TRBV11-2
TGTGCCAGCAGCTGGGGACAGGGGATCGGCAATGAGCAGTTCTTC
CASSWGQGIGNEQFF
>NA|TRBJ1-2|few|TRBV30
TGTGCCTGGAGTGATGAGGGGGTACGTGGCTACACCTTC
CAWSDEGVRGYTF
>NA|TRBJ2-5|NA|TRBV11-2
TGTGCCAGCAGCTCCGGGGCCCGAGAGACCCAGTACTTC
CASSSGARETQYF
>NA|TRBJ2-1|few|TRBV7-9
TGTGCCAGCAGCTTAAACAGCCAGTTTTTCGGTCTACTAAATGAGCAGTTCTTC
CASSLNSQFFGLLNEQFF
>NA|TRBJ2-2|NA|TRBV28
TGTGCCAGCAGGAAGCGGACCACCGGGGAGCTGTTTTTT
CASRKRTTGELFF
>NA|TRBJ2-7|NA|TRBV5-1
TGCGCCAGCAGCTTGGGCACGGAAACCTACGAGCAGTACTTC
CASSLGTETYEQYF
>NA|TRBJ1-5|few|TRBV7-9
TGTGCCAGCTCTCTAGGGGATCAGCCCCAGCATTTT
CASSLGDQPQHF
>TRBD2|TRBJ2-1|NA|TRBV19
TGTGCCAGTAGTATTAACCTAGCGGGGTACTACAATGAGCAGTTCTTC
CASSINLAGYYNEQFF
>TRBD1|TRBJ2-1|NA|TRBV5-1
TGCGCCAGCAGCACCGGACAGGGGAACCATGAGCAGTTCTTC
CASSTGQGNHEQFF